This T cell receptor (beta chain) was captured in a study of OX40 agonist ivuxolimab in advanced cancers. Study-wide results and caveats: Dose levels from 0.1 to 3.0 mg/kg saw CD4+ and CD8+ blood T cells expand clonally by week 6.

This table comes from immunoSEQ multiplex PCR, and its TCRdb copy is limited to in-frame clones, with some not included. The data hold under 75,000 clones, with roughly four fifths observed a single time. Germline lookup yields CDR1 LNHDA and CDR2 SQIVND (reference sequence). This CDR3 has 16 amino acids. Trimming removed 7 bases from V and 2 bases from J, with 21 bases in between. In this sample, this clone turned up once. Its specificity is not known. The specimen comprised CD4+ or CD8+ T cells sorted from blood, sampled in a trial of the OX40 agonist ivuxolimab. The chain couples TRBV19 to TRBJ2-7, with a possible D match to TRBD1 (5 bases). The receptor comes from an adult with an advanced solid tumor such as melanoma, head and neck, liver or kidney cancer. The CDR3 nucleotides are TGTGCCAGTAAAGGTAACGATGGGGCAGTTACCTACGAGCAGTACTTC. Translated, it gives CASKGNDGAVTYEQYF. The whole variable domain, remainder taken from reference TRBV19 and TRBJ2-7, is DGGITQSPKYLFRKEGQNVTLSCEQNLNHDAMYWYRQDPGQGLRLIYYSQIVNDFQKGDIAEGYSVSREKKESFPLTVTSAQKNPTAFYLCASKGNDGAVTYEQYFGPGTRLTVT.